What follows are 22 T cell receptor beta chains derived from one specimen sequenced in a study of OX40 agonist ivuxolimab in advanced cancers. Using immunoSEQ multiplex PCR, the repertoire was profiled, and TCRdb retains in-frame clones only, with some absent. There are some 10,000 clones in the sample; 76% occur only once, and over 20% lies in the top ten. Source: CD4+ or CD8+ T cells sorted from blood, taken in a trial of the OX40 agonist ivuxolimab. These receptors were taken from an adult with an advanced solid tumor such as melanoma, head and neck, liver or kidney cancer.

This chain uses TRBV7-9 with TRBJ2-7; D not certain. Germline V CDR1 and CDR2: SEHNR, FQNEAQ (reference sequence). This CDR3 comprises 14 residues. V gave up 4 bases and J gave up 1 base, with 11 bases separating them. CDR3 amino acids: CASSSEGGSYEQYF. CDR3 in DNA: TGTGCCAGCAGCTCAGAAGGCGGTTCCTACGAGCAGTACTTC.

The chain recombines TRBV28 with TRBJ2-1; 8 nucleotides align to TRBD2. This CDR3 contains 16 residues. Germline V gene lookup returns CDR1 MDHEN and CDR2 SYDVKM. V shed 6 bases and J 4 bases; nucleotides not matched to a gene: 11. The CDR3 DNA follows: TGTGCCAGCAGCAGAATGAGCGGGGGCCTGTACAATGAGCAGTTCTTC. Amino acid sequence: CASSRMSGGLYNEQFF.

This clone appeared a few times. J is TRBJ2-5 and V is TRBV18, with D perhaps assigned TRBD1 or TRBD2 (5 bases each). The CDR3 sequence is 16 residues long. V was shortened by 1 base and J by 5 bases, with 17 bases between the two germline ends. CDR1 is KGHSH and CDR2 is LQKENI in the germline V gene. In DNA, the CDR3 is TGTGCCAGCTCACCACAGGGGACCTCGCTAGGGGAGACCCAGTACTTC. This encodes CASSPQGTSLGETQYF. Using reference TRBV18 and TRBJ2-5 for the parts outside the CDR3, the full variable domain is NAGVMQNPRHLVRRRGQEARLRCSPMKGHSHVYWYRQLPEEGLKFMVYLQKENIIDESGMPKERFSAEFPKEGPSILRIQQVVRGDSAAYFCASSPQGTSLGETQYFGPGTRLLVL.

The chain joins TRBV6-1 to TRBJ2-7; D is uncertain. V was shortened by 7 bases and J by 0 bases, with 13 bases between the two germline ends. This CDR3 has 14 amino acids. Germline V lookup: CDR1 MNHNS, CDR2 SASEGT. The CDR3 coding sequence is TGTGCCAGCACCCCCGGGTGGAGCTCCTACGAGCAGTACTTC. Amino acids: CASTPGWSSYEQYF.

This chain links TRBV19 with TRBJ1-1; no clear D. The CDR3 is 14 residues long. Trimming took 1 base from V and 0 from J, leaving 6 bases between them. Germline CDR1 and CDR2: LNHDA and SQIVND (reference sequence). The CDR3 is CASSIGLMNTEAFF. CDR3 bases: TGTGCCAGTAGTATAGGACTTATGAACACTGAAGCTTTCTTT. Full variable domain (outside the CDR3, taken from reference TRBV19 and TRBJ1-1): DGGITQSPKYLFRKEGQNVTLSCEQNLNHDAMYWYRQDPGQGLRLIYYSQIVNDFQKGDIAEGYSVSREKKESFPLTVTSAQKNPTAFYLCASSIGLMNTEAFFGQGTRLTVV.

By share, this clone counts as medium-sized (0.01 to 0.1%). The chain combines TRBV7-9 with TRBJ2-1; D not certain. V was pared by 3 bases and J by 5 bases, with 11 bases between. Germline CDR1 and CDR2: SEHNR and FQNEAQ (reference sequence). CDR3 length: 14 residues. The CDR3 sequence is CASSFSRVDNEQFF. The CDR3 region has the DNA TGTGCCAGCAGCTTTTCTAGGGTAGACAATGAGCAGTTCTTC.

The V and J genes are TRBV11-2 and TRBJ2-3; TRBD2 aligns across 11 bases. Germline V lookup: CDR1 SGHAT, CDR2 FQNNGV. The CDR3 is 15 amino acids. With V trimmed by 6 bases and J by 4 bases, 6 bases remained unmatched. CDR3 in amino acids: CASRLTSGEADTQYF. DNA of the CDR3: TGTGCCAGCAGATTGACTAGCGGGGAGGCAGATACGCAGTATTTT.

This clone was observed a few times. The chain uses TRBV6-1 and TRBJ2-7; D possibly uses TRBD1 or TRBD2 (5 bases each). The germline CDR1 and CDR2 sequences are MNHNS and SASEGT. The CDR3 is 14 amino acids. V dropped 2 bases and J dropped 5 bases, with 13 bases sitting between them. The CDR3 sequence is CASSEWERGDEQYF. DNA for the CDR3: TGTGCCAGCAGTGAATGGGAGAGGGGAGACGAGCAGTACTTC.

This clone has a handful of counts. V is TRBV6-5 and J is TRBJ2-2; possibly TRBD2 for D (5 bases). Trimming left V 0 bases short and J 1 base short, with 9 bases between. Germline V gene data show CDR1 as MNHEY and CDR2 as SVGAGI. The CDR3 contains 16 residues. CDR3 sequence reads: CASSYSLGRNTGELFF. In DNA form, the CDR3 reads TGTGCCAGCAGTTACTCGTTAGGGAGGAACACCGGGGAGCTGTTTTTT.

The gene calls are TRBV7-6 and TRBJ1-1; 10 bases line up with TRBD1. CDR1 and CDR2 from the germline V gene are SGHVS and FNYEAQ. The V and J ends lost 5 bases and 5 bases, in that order; junction bases with no gene match: 5. This CDR3 has 14 residues. The CDR3 reads CASSLGTGVTEAFF. As DNA, the CDR3 is TGTGCCAGCAGCCTCGGGACAGGGGTGACTGAAGCTTTCTTT.

This clone has only a few counts. This chain connects TRBV27 to TRBJ1-2; possibly TRBD1 for D (5 bases). Trimming removed 5 bases from V and 0 bases from J, with 13 bases in between. Germline V gene data show CDR1 as MNHEY and CDR2 as SMNVEV (reference sequence). The CDR3 runs to 15 residues. CDR3: CASSPRQITNYGYTF. CDR3 nucleotides: TGTGCCAGCAGTCCTAGACAGATTACTAACTATGGCTACACCTTC.

The chain uses TRBV6-1 and TRBJ1-2; D is unclear. CDR1 MNHNS and CDR2 SASEGT come from the germline V gene. Trimming cost V 2 bases and J 12 bases, with 16 bases left between them. The CDR3 spans 13 residues. The CDR3 loop reads CASSEFGGFGHTF. The DNA for the CDR3 is TGTGCCAGCAGTGAATTTGGTGGTTTCGGCCACACCTTC.

This clone was seen a few times. The chain has TRBV29-1 and TRBJ2-2; D may match TRBD1 or TRBD2 (5 bases each). The length of the CDR3 is 12 residues. The V end lost 5 bases, the J end lost 4 bases, and 8 bases lay between the germline ends. Germline CDR1 is SQVTM and CDR2 is ANQGSEA. The CDR3 loop reads CSVSGGTGELFF. The CDR3 nucleotides are TGCAGCGTTTCTGGGGGCACCGGGGAGCTGTTTTTT.

In this sample, this clone turned up a few times. The V and J genes are TRBV5-1 and TRBJ1-1; possibly TRBD1 for D (6 bases). The CDR3 runs 14 residues. Germline CDR1 SGHRS, CDR2 YFSETQ. The V and J ends lost 1 base and 3 bases respectively, with 10 bases between them. CDR3 protein: CASSLRTAYTEAFF. The CDR3 bases are TGCGCCAGCAGCTTGAGGACAGCATACACTGAAGCTTTCTTT.

The chain couples TRBV30 to TRBJ1-6; 9 bases are shared with TRBD1. The J segment lost 6 bases and the V segment lost 0 bases, leaving 0 bases of the junction unmatched. This CDR3 region has 14 residues. Germline V CDR1 and CDR2: GTSNPN, SVGIG (reference sequence). The CDR3 loop reads CAWSVDRGNSPLHF. CDR3 DNA sequence: TGTGCCTGGAGTGTGGACAGGGGTAATTCACCCCTCCACTTT.

The chain links TRBV6-9 to TRBJ1-5, with no clear D. Germline CDR1 reads MNHGY; CDR2 reads SVAAGI. Trimming took off 4 bases at V and 3 bases at J, with 10 bases between the two ends. The CDR3 is 14 residues long. The CDR3 sequence is CASSWLGNNQPQHF. The CDR3 region has the DNA TGTGCCAGCAGTTGGTTGGGGAACAATCAGCCCCAGCATTTT.

This chain uses TRBV25-1 with TRBJ2-3; no definite D call. The germline V and J ends were trimmed by 4 bases and 1 base, with 9 bases remaining between them. Germline CDR1 is MGHDK and CDR2 is SYGVNS. The CDR3 loop spans 14 amino acids. The CDR3 region is CASSVEGGTDTQYF. As DNA, the CDR3 is TGTGCCAGCAGTGTGGAAGGAGGCACAGATACGCAGTATTTT.

The CDR3 DNA reads TGTGCCAGCAGCGGTCGACTAGCGGGGGCCCTCTTCTCCTACAATGAGCAGTTCTTC. Translating it yields CASSGRLAGALFSYNEQFF. The J gene is TRBJ2-1, the V gene TRBV7-3; the match to TRBD2 covers 12 bases. This CDR3 spans 19 amino acids. CDR1 SGHTA and CDR2 FQGTGA come from the germline V gene. Trimming took 5 bases from V and 0 from J; bases not matched to a gene: 11.

V is TRBV11-1 and J is TRBJ2-7; 10 bases align to TRBD2. The CDR3 has 15 residues. With 3 bases clipped from V and 2 bases from J, the junction kept 4 bases outside the gene matches. Per the germline V gene, CDR1 is SGHAT and CDR2 is FQDESV (reference sequence). For the CDR3, the DNA is TGTGCCAGCAGCTTCCGGACTAGCGGACCCTACGAGCAGTACTTC. It codes for CASSFRTSGPYEQYF.

V usage is TRBV7-6 and J usage is TRBJ2-6; 8 nucleotides align to TRBD1. V dropped 1 base and J dropped 12; count of bases not matched to a gene: 5. CDR1 SGHVS and CDR2 FNYEAQ come from the germline V gene. The CDR3 runs 14 residues. This chain's CDR3 is CASSLGQGAGVLTF. The DNA of the CDR3 is TGTGCCAGCAGCTTAGGCCAGGGGGCGGGCGTCCTGACTTTC.

V is TRBV6-6 and J is TRBJ2-5, with TRBD1 matching over 8 bases. The CDR3 runs to 15 residues. Germline V gene data show CDR1 as MNHNY and CDR2 as SVGAGI (reference sequence). V lost 1 base to trimming and J lost 4 bases; unmatched junction nucleotides: 5. CDR3 residues: CASSYLAGGAETQYF. As DNA, the CDR3 is TGTGCCAGCAGTTACTTGGCAGGGGGCGCAGAGACCCAGTACTTC.

This clone appeared once. This chain connects TRBV29-1 to TRBJ1-5; 10 bases map to TRBD1. V lost 4 bases and J lost 3; bases outside the gene matches: 3. The CDR3 totals 14 residues. Germline lookup yields CDR1 SQVTM and CDR2 ANQGSEA. The chain's CDR3 is CSVATGGNNQPQHF. For the CDR3, the DNA is TGCAGCGTTGCGACAGGGGGCAACAATCAGCCCCAGCATTTT.